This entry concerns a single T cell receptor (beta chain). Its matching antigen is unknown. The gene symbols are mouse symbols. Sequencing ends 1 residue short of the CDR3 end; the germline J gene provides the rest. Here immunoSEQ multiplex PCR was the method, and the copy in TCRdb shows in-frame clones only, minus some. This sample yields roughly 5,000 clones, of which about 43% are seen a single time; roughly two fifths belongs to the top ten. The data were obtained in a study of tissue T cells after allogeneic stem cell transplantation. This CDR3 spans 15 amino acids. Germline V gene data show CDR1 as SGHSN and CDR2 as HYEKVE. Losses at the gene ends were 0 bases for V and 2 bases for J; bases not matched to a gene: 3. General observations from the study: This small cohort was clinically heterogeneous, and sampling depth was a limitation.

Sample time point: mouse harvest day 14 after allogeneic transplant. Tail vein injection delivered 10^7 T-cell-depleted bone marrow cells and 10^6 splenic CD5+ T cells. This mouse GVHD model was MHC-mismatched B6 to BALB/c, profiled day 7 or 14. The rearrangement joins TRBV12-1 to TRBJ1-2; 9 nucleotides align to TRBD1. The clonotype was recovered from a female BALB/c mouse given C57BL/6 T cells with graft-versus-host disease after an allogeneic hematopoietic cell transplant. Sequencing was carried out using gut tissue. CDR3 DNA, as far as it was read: TGTGCCAGCTCTCTCCCGACAGGGGGGAACTCCGACTACACC. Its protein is CASSLPTGGNSDYT. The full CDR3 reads CASSLPTGGNSDYTF.